The following is a T cell receptor (beta chain) sequence with its context. This clonotype was observed a few times. The clone's antigen remains unknown. Base quality data are lacking; no much larger clone is found one base away. These data belong to a study of human T cells and chemical hapten exposure (TCRdb year 2021). Background for the entire study: For sensitization, 2% DPC in acetone was applied to a 2 cm by 2 cm area of upper inner arm skin. Throughout the study period of around 24 weeks, patients also received therapeutic DPC doses to the scalp every week. Patch testing on the upper back used Finn chambers containing 0.01% DPC, with scoring done after 6 days according to International Contact Dermatitis Research Group standards. The mostly female patient cohort included alopecia areata with under or over 50% scalp involvement, alopecia totalis and alopecia universalis. Libraries were combined into a pool for sequencing, and differences in TCR yield between samples came mainly from small differences in library volumes within the pool. The study tracked peripheral blood TCR repertoire changes in vivo during primary and secondary sensitization to the hapten diphenylcyclopropenone (DPC) in alopecia patients. Blood samples were taken from patients before sensitization (week 0) and at 2, 6 and about 24 weeks after DPC sensitization. Approximately 28 alopecia patients gave blood for TCR sequencing at one to four time points (pre-sensitization, 2, 6 and 24 weeks).

What the research found in general, with its limitations: Patch test score was positively correlated with the number of PT1 expanded TCRs, with significance at thresholds 8, 16 and 32 but not at 4. After repeated subsampling, the strength of the expansion versus patch-test correlation and the threshold at which it became significant changed. Expanded TCRs formed significantly more large CDR3 similarity clusters than pre-sensitization or healthy control sets, consistent with antigen-driven responses. The number of TCRs above 1 in 1000 frequency did not change with DPC sensitization; there was no evidence of global repertoire structure alterations. Alopecia, a presumed autoimmune disease, was present in all patients, so the immune response of the patients might differ from that of healthy individuals.

The germline V gene encodes CDR1 SGDLS and CDR2 YYNGEE. Its CDR3 holds 13 amino acids, cysteine through phenylalanine. Of the read, only the CDR3 DNA is kept; its 39 bases are in frame from base 1. At the junction V is shortened by 0 bases and J by 4 bases, with 7 bases in between. The time point label for this specimen denotes: patch test 3, about 24 weeks after DPC sensitization. According to the study, the label for this sample's treatment or condition signals: therapeutic diphenylcyclopropenone sensitization with weekly scalp DPC. At every patch-test visit, the blood draw took place before the patch test was put on. Eligible patients were aged 18 to 70, diagnosed with alopecia, deemed suitable for DPC therapy, and excluded if pregnant. Unfractionated whole blood was collected in Tempus Blood RNA tubes, and total RNA was extracted from that blood. The library relied on RACE. The listed sequencing device is NextSeq 500. During library preparation, unique molecular identifiers were attached to individual cDNA molecules so that TCRs could be counted in a quantitative, reproducible way. From each blood RNA sample, both TCR alpha and TCR beta chains were sequenced. The source study handled its data this way. Samples had a median of 95,638 TCRs, with a range from about 23,224 to 690,600. V, J and CDR3 annotation of the TCR reads was carried out using the Decombinator software suite. For PS versus PT1 abundance plots, all samples were subsampled to the same number of TCRs (28,000). TCRs were defined as expanded if absent before sensitization and observed at least eight times at the 2-week time point. TCRdb trimmed public reads at Q25 via fastp, called clones via MiXCR and kept in-frame beta chains. Duplicate CDR3 protein sequences are folded into a single record with the most common DNA and genes. The V and J calls and clone size come from TCRdb's table, not from the authors' own analysis. For this sample there are over 55,000 distinct CDR3 sequences; around an eighth appear just once. In total, the top ten clones hold 2% to 2.5% of the sample.

The chain uses TRBV9 and TRBJ2-5; the D gene lacks a confident call. This clonotype originated in a man aged 25-45 years with alopecia areata. Some clones in this sample may be carry-over from other donors' samples. The sample in question was whole blood, obtained in connection with sensitization to the hapten diphenylcyclopropenone (DPC). The sequenced DNA: TGTGCCAGCAGCGTAGGCAATCGAGAGACCCAGTACTTC. Translation gives CASSVGNRETQYF.